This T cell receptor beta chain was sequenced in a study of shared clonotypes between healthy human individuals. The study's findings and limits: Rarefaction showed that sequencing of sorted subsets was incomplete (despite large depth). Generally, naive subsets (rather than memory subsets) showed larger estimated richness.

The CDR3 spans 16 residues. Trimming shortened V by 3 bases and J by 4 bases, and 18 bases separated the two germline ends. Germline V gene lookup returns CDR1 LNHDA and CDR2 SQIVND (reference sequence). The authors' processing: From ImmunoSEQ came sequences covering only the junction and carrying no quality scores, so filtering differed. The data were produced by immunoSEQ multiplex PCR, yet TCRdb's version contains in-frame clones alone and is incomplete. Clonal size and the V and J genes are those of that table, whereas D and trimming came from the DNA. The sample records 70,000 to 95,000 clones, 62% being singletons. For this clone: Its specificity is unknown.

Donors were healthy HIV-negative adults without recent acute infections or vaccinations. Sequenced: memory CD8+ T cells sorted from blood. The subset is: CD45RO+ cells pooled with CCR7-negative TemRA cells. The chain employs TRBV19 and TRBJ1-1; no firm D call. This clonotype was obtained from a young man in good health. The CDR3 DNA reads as TGTGCCAGTAGTATGGGTTTGGGATTAAGGTCCACTGAAGCTTTCTTT. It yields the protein CASSMGLGLRSTEAFF.